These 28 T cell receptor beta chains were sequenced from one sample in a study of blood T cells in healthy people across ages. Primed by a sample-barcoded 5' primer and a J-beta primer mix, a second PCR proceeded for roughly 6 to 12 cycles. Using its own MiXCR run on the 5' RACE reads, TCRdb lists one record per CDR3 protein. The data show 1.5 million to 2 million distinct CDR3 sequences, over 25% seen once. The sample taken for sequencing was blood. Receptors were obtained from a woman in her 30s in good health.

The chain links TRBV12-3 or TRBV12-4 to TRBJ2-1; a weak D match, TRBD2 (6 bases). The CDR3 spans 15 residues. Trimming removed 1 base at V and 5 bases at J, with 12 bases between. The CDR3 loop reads CASSLGEGGDNEQFF. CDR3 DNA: TGTGCCAGCAGTTTAGGGGAAGGCGGGGACAATGAGCAGTTCTTC.

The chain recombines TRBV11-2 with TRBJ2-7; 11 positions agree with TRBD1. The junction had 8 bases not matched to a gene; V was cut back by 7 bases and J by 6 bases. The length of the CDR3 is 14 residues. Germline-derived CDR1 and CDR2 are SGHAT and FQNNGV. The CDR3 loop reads CASTPGTGGFEQYF. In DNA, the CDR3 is TGTGCCAGCACACCCGGGACAGGGGGTTTCGAGCAGTACTTC.

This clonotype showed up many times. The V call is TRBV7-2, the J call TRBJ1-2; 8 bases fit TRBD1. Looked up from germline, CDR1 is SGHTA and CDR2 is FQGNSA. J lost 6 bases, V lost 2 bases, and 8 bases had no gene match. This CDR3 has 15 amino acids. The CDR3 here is CASSLPDRGVNGYTF. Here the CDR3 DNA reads TGTGCCAGCAGCTTACCCGACAGGGGTGTGAATGGCTACACCTTC.

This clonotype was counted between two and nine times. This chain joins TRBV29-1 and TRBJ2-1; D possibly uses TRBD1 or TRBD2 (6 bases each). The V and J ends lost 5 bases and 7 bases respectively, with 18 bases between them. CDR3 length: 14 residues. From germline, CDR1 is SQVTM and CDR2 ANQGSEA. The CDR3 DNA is TGCAGCGTTTTGTTGAGGGGGGCACGGAATGAGCAGTTCTTC. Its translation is CSVLLRGARNEQFF.

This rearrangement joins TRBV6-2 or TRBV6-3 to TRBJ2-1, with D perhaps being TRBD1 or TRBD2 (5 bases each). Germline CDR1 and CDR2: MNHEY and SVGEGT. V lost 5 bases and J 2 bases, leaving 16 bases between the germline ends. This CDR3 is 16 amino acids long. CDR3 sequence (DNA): TGTGCCAGCAGTACCCCGGGGCAGGGTACCTACAATGAGCAGTTCTTC. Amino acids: CASSTPGQGTYNEQFF.

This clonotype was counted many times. CDR3 sequence (DNA): TGCAGCGTTGCCGCCGCCGGAGAGTACCAAGAGACCCAGTACTTC. Amino acids: CSVAAAGEYQETQYF. V is TRBV29-1 and J is TRBJ2-5; D not certain. The CDR3 totals 15 residues. Germline CDR1 and CDR2: SQVTM and ANQGSEA. Trimming took off 4 bases at V and 0 bases at J, with 15 bases between the two ends.

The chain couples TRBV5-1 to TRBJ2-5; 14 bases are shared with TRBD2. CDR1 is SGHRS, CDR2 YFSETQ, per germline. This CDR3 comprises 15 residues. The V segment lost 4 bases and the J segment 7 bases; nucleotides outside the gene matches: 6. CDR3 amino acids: CASSTGTSGSATQYF. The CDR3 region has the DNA TGCGCCAGCAGCACCGGGACTAGCGGGAGCGCGACCCAGTACTTC.

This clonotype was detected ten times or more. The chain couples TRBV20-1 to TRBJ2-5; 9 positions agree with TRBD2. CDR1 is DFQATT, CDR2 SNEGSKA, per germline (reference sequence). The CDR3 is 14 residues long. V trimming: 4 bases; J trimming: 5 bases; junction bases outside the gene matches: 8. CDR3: CSATTVAGVETQYF. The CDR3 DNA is TGCAGTGCTACCACAGTAGCGGGAGTGGAGACCCAGTACTTC.

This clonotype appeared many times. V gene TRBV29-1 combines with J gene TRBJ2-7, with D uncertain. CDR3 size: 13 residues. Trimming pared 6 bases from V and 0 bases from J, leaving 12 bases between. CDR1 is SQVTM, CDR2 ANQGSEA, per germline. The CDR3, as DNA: TGCAGCGTGGCTCGGACCCTCTCCTACGAGCAGTACTTC. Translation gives CSVARTLSYEQYF.

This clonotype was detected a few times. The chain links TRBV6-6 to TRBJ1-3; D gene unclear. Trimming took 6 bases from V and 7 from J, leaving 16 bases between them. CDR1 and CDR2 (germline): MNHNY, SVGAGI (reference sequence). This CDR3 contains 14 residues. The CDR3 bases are TGTGCCAGCAGCCAAGACTCTAATAGGAACACCATATATTTT. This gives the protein CASSQDSNRNTIYF.

The CDR3 here is CSAKKGTYEQYF. CDR3 nucleotide sequence: TGCAGTGCTAAGAAAGGGACCTACGAGCAGTACTTC. J is TRBJ2-7 and V is TRBV20-1; D gene uncertain. The CDR3 runs 12 residues. CDR1 is DFQATT, CDR2 SNEGSKA, per germline (reference sequence). Trimming shortened V by 4 bases and J by 2 bases, and 9 bases separated the two germline ends.

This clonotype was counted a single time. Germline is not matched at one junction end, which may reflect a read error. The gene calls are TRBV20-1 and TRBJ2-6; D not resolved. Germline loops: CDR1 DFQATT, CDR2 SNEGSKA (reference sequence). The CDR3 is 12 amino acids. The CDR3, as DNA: TGCAGTGGCAGTTCTGGGACCAACGTCCTGACTTTC. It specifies CSGSSGTNVLTF.

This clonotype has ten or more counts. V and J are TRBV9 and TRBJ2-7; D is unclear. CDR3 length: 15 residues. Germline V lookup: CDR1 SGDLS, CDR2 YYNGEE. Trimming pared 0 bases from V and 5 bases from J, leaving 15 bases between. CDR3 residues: CASSVVVSPLHEQYF. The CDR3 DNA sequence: TGTGCCAGCAGCGTAGTCGTCAGCCCGTTGCACGAGCAGTACTTC.

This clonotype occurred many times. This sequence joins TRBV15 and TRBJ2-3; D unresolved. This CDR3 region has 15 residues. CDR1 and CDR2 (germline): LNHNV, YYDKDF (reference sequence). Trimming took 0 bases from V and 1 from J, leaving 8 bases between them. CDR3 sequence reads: CATSRENARTDTQYF. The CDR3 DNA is TGTGCCACCAGCAGAGAAAACGCCCGCACAGATACGCAGTATTTT.

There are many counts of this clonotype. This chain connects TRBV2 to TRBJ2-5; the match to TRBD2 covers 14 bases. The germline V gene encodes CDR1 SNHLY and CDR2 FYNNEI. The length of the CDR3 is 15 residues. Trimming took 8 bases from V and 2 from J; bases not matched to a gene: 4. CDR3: CASSGLAGGQETQYF. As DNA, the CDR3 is TGTGCCAGCTCCGGACTAGCGGGAGGACAAGAGACCCAGTACTTC. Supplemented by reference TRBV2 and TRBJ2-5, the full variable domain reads EPEVTQTPSHQVTQMGQEVILRCVPISNHLYFYWYRQILGQKVEFLVSFYNNEISEKSEIFDDQFSVERPDGSNFTLKIRSTKLEDSAMYFCASSGLAGGQETQYFGPGTRLLVL.

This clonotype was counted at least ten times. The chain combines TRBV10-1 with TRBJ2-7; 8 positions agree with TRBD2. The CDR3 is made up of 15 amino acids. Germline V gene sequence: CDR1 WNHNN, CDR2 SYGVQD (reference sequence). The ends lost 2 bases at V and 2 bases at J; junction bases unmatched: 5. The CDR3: CASSESLGRAYEQYF. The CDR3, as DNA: TGCGCCAGCAGTGAGAGTCTCGGGAGGGCCTACGAGCAGTACTTC.

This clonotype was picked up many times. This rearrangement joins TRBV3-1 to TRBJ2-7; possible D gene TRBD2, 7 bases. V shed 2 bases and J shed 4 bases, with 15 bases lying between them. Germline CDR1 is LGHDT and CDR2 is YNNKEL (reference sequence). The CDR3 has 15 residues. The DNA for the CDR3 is TGTGCCAGCAGCCAATTCCCCGGGGGGCGGTACGAGCAGTACTTC. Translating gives CASSQFPGGRYEQYF.

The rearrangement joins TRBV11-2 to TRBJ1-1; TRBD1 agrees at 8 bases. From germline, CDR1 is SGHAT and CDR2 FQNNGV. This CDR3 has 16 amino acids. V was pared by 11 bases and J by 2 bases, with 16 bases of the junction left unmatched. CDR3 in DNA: TGTGCCGAAAGCAGCTACAGGCAGGGGGCCAACACTGAAGCTTTCTTT. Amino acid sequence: CAESSYRQGANTEAFF. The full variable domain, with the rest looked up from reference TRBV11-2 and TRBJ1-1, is EAGVAQSPRYKIIEKRQSVAFWCNPISGHATLYWYQQILGQGPKLLIQFQNNGVVDDSQLPKDRFSAERLKGVDSTLKIQPAKLEDSAVYLCAESSYRQGANTEAFFGQGTRLTVV.

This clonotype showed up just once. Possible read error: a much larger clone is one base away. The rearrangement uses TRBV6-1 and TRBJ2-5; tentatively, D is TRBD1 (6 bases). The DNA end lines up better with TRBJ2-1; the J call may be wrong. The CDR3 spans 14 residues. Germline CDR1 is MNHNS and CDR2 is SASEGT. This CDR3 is CASSAEQGQETQFF. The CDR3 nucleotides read TGTGCCAGCAGTGCCGAACAGGGACAAGAGACCCAGTTCTTC.

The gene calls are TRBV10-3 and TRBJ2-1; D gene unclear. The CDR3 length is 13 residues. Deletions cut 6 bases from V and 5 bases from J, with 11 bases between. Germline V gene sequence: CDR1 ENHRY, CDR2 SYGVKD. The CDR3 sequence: CAISVHGDNEQFF. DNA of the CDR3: TGTGCCATCAGCGTCCATGGGGACAATGAGCAGTTCTTC.

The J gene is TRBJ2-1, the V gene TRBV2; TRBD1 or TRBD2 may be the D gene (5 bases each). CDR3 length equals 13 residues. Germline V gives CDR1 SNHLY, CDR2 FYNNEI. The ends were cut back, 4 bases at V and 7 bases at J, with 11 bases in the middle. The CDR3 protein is CASSGDGRNEQFF. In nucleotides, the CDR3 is TGTGCCAGCAGTGGGGACGGTCGAAATGAGCAGTTCTTC.

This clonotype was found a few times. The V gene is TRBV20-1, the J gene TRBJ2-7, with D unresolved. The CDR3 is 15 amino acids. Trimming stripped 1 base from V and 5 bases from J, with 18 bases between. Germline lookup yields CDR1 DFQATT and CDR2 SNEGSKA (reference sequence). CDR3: CSARAGIPPAHEQYF. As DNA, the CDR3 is TGCAGTGCTAGAGCTGGGATCCCCCCAGCTCACGAGCAGTACTTC.

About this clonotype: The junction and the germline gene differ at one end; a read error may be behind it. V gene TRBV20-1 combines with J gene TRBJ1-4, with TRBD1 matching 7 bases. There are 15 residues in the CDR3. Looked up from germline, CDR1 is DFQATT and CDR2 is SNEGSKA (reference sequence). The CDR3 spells CSARDSNRGGEKRFF. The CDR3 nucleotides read TGCAGTGCTAGAGATAGTAACAGGGGAGGTGAAAAACGGTTTTTT.

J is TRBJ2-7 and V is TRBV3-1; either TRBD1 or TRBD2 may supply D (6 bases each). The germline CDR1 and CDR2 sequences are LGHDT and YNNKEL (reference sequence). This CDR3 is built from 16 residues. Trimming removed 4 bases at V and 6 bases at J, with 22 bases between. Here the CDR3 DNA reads TGTGCCAGCAGCCTCGGGGGCGGTGGGTTCCAGTTCGAGCAGTACTTC. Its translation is CASSLGGGGFQFEQYF.

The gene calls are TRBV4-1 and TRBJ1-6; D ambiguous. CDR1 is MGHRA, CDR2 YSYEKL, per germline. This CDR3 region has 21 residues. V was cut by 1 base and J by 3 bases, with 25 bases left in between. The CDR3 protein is CASSQAARGEPKAIYNSPLHF. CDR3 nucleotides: TGCGCCAGCAGCCAAGCCGCCCGTGGAGAGCCGAAAGCGATCTATAATTCACCCCTCCACTTT.

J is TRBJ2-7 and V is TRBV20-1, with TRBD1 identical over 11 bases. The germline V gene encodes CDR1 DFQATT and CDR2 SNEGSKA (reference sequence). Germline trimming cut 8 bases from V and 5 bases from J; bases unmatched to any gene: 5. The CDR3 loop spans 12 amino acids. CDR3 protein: CSPRDRGNEQYF. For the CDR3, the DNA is TGCAGTCCTCGGGACAGGGGGAACGAGCAGTACTTC.

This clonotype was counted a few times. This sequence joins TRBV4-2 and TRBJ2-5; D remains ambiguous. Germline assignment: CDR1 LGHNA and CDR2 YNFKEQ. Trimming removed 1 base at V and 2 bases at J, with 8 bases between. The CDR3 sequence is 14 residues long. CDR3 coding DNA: TGTGCCAGCAGCCAAGTGAACGCGCAAGAGACCCAGTACTTC. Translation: CASSQVNAQETQYF.

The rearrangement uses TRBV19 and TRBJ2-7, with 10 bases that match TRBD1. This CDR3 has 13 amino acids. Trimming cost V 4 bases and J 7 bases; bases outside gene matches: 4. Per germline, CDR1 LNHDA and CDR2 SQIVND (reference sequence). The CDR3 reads CASSKDRGREQYF. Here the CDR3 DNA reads TGTGCCAGTAGTAAAGACAGGGGGCGGGAGCAGTACTTC.